The source of this T cell receptor beta chain is a study of post-analysis software for immune sequencing data. Looking at the study overall: Progressive-relapsing, secondary progressive and relapsing-remitting multiple sclerosis were among the disease courses included.

Germline values: CDR1 LGHNA, CDR2 YNFKEQ. J gave up 3 bases and V 4 bases, and 8 bases lay outside the gene matches. This CDR3 has 15 residues. In the case of this clonotype: Its antigen is still unknown.

Study outcomes and limitations: Normalized Chao1 diversity in multiple sclerosis patients fell significantly below that of controls. Those samples that were prepared in the same batch co-clustered strongly by F measure. About five TRBV segments were more frequent in patients than controls; TRBV5-6, TRBV5-1 and TRBV20-1 belonged to this group.

The authors incorporated unique molecular identifiers into the TCR beta cDNA libraries. T cells, about 0.85 to 11 million of them, yielded around 460,000 cDNA molecules. MiXCR was run by TCRdb on the PCR reads, yielding one entry per CDR3 protein. The table lists about 540,000 distinct CDR3 sequences, about a third of them singletons. The TCR comes from a girl aged 2-17 years with multiple sclerosis. Sequenced sample: blood. The chain employs TRBV4-2 and TRBJ1-1; 7 bases line up with TRBD1. The CDR3 coding sequence is TGTGCCAGCAGCCCCGGACAGGAGGGGTACACTGAAGCTTTCTTT. Its translation: CASSPGQEGYTEAFF.